Listed below are T cell receptor beta chains from one sample, sequenced in a study of blood T cell repertoires in COVID-19. The method was immunoSEQ multiplex PCR; TCRdb's version includes in-frame clones alone and lacks a portion of them. The sample lists around 130,000 clones, roughly 79% occurring once. Sequencing was done on a sample of peripheral blood. The receptors were sampled from a man older than 75 with acute or convalescent COVID-19. Each CDR3 is given with its conserved first and last residue. D genes are given only for firm matches. The listing skips clone size in some rows; elsewhere it reads once, few, many or a size class.

TRBV18	NA	NA	TRBJ1-2	CASSPGQNYGYTF	TGTGCCAGCTCACCAGGGCAGAACTATGGCTACACCTTC
TRBV7-9	few	TRBD1	TRBJ1-2	CASSLGQGTFNYGYTF	TGTGCCAGCAGCTTGGGACAGGGAACCTTCAACTATGGCTACACCTTC
TRBV28	NA	TRBD2	TRBJ2-1	CASRRGFAEQFF	TGTGCCAGCAGGCGGGGGTTCGCTGAGCAGTTCTTC
TRBV5-4	NA	TRBD1	TRBJ2-6	CASATGGAPGANVLTF	TGTGCCAGCGCGACAGGGGGCGCGCCTGGGGCCAACGTCCTGACTTTC
TRBV5-6	once	TRBD2	TRBJ2-1	CASSFLAGVSRNEQFF	TGTGCCAGCAGCTTTCTAGCGGGGGTCTCAAGGAATGAGCAGTTCTTC
TRBV18	NA	NA	TRBJ1-3	CASSPAAFSGNTIYF	TGTGCCAGCTCACCGGCCGCTTTCTCTGGAAACACCATATATTTT
TRBV7-2	NA	TRBD1	TRBJ2-7	CASSVSGTGAYEQYF	TGTGCCAGCAGCGTATCCGGGACAGGAGCCTACGAGCAGTACTTC
TRBV28	NA	TRBD2	TRBJ2-1	CASSLPPGRGNEQFF	TGTGCCAGCAGTTTACCACCCGGGAGGGGCAATGAGCAGTTCTTC
TRBV19	once	NA	TRBJ1-1	CASSMWTDRGTEAFF	TGTGCCAGTAGTATGTGGACCGACCGGGGGACTGAAGCTTTCTTT
TRBV5-4	NA	TRBD2	TRBJ2-7	CASSNNLAGASGSYF	TGTGCCAGCAGCAACAATCTAGCGGGGGCCTCCGGTTCGTACTTC
TRBV5-6	NA	NA	TRBJ2-7	CASSLLLTAKFYEQYF	TGTGCCAGCAGCTTGCTCTTGACAGCTAAGTTCTACGAGCAGTACTTC
TRBV5-1	once	TRBD1	TRBJ1-2	CASRVGRGAWGYTF	TGCGCCAGCAGGGTGGGCAGGGGGGCTTGGGGCTACACCTTC
TRBV15	NA	NA	TRBJ1-5	CATSRGAAGVSNQPQHF	TGTGCCACCAGCAGAGGAGCAGCGGGGGTTAGCAATCAGCCCCAGCATTTT
TRBV28	NA	NA	TRBJ1-1	CASRQGRNTEAFF	TGTGCCAGCAGACAGGGCCGTAACACTGAAGCTTTCTTT
TRBV5-1	NA	TRBD1	TRBJ2-7	CASSSGQGRGEQYF	TGCGCCAGCAGCTCGGGACAGGGTAGAGGAGAGCAGTACTTC
TRBV2	NA	NA	TRBJ1-2	CASSEDGGTVYGYTF	TGTGCCAGCAGTGAGGACGGGGGAACCGTCTATGGCTACACCTTC
TRBV11-2	NA	NA	TRBJ1-6	CASSPRQNSPLHF	TGTGCCAGCAGCCCCCGACAGAATTCACCCCTCCACTTT
TRBV19	NA	NA	TRBJ1-3	CASSTEGLHSGNTIYF	TGTGCCAGTAGTACGGAGGGACTGCATTCTGGAAACACCATATATTTT
TRBV5-1	few	NA	TRBJ2-5	CASSLTGSRETQYF	TGCGCCAGCAGCTTGACAGGGTCTCGGGAGACCCAGTACTTC
TRBV12-3/TRBV12-4	NA	NA	TRBJ2-3	CASSLSQTDTQYF	TGTGCCAGCAGTTTATCACAGACAGATACGCAGTATTTT
TRBV5-1	many	NA	TRBJ2-3	CASSLVEWVDDTQYF	TGCGCCAGCAGCTTGGTGGAGTGGGTAGACGATACGCAGTATTTT
TRBV5-1	NA	NA	TRBJ2-5	CASSPPLPRETQYF	TGCGCCAGCAGCCCTCCACTCCCCAGGGAGACCCAGTACTTC
TRBV19	NA	NA	TRBJ1-6	CASSMAYSSYNSPLHF	TGTGCCAGTAGTATGGCGTACAGTTCCTATAATTCACCCCTCCACTTT
TRBV3-1/TRBV3-2	NA	TRBD1	TRBJ2-1	CASTGTGVNNEQFF	TGTGCCAGCACCGGGACAGGGGTAAACAATGAGCAGTTCTTC
TRBV3-1/TRBV3-2	once	TRBD2	TRBJ2-1	CASSHRLAEQFF	TGTGCCAGCAGCCATCGACTAGCGGAGCAGTTCTTC
TRBV6-6	NA	TRBD1	TRBJ2-1	CASGRDSYNEQFF	TGTGCCAGCGGCCGGGACAGCTACAATGAGCAGTTCTTC
TRBV12-3/TRBV12-4	NA	NA	TRBJ2-7	CASTWGVAYEQYF	TGTGCCAGCACCTGGGGGGTAGCCTACGAGCAGTACTTC
TRBV5-1	NA	NA	TRBJ2-7	CASSLNLASYEQYF	TGCGCCAGCAGCTTGAACCTAGCGAGCTACGAGCAGTACTTC
TRBV2	NA	TRBD1	TRBJ1-1	CASKAGQGALGGTEAFF	TGTGCCAGCAAGGCGGGACAGGGGGCTTTAGGTGGCACTGAAGCTTTCTTT
TRBV27	NA	TRBD2	TRBJ2-5	CASSFGRGVVGEETQYF	TGTGCCAGCAGTTTCGGGAGGGGAGTGGTCGGGGAAGAGACCCAGTACTTC
TRBV19	NA	TRBD2	TRBJ2-1	CASSISGGAAYNEQFF	TGTGCCAGTAGTATTAGCGGGGGGGCGGCATACAATGAGCAGTTCTTC
TRBV7-3	NA	NA	TRBJ2-7	CASSLTAGNEQYF	TGTGCCAGCAGCTTAACGGCGGGCAACGAGCAGTACTTC
TRBV6-2/TRBV6-3	NA	TRBD1	TRBJ1-5	CASSPNGQGNQPQHF	TGTGCCAGCAGCCCCAACGGACAGGGCAATCAGCCCCAGCATTTT
TRBV4-1	many	TRBD1	TRBJ2-7	CASSDDRGSIYEQYF	TGCGCCAGCAGCGATGACAGGGGCTCTATCTACGAGCAGTACTTC
TRBV5-1	once	NA	TRBJ1-1	CASSGDSGGTEAFF	TGCGCCAGCAGCGGGGACTCCGGTGGCACTGAAGCTTTCTTT
TRBV19	NA	TRBD1	TRBJ1-1	CASSSWTGTDMNTEAFF	TGTGCCAGTAGTTCCTGGACCGGGACAGATATGAACACTGAAGCTTTCTTT
TRBV28	few	TRBD1	TRBJ1-2	CASSSPLVQGLFYGYTF	TGTGCCAGCAGTTCCCCTCTTGTACAGGGGTTATTCTATGGCTACACCTTC
TRBV29-1	NA	NA	TRBJ2-7	CSAEEGYEQYF	TGCAGCGCGGAGGAGGGTTACGAGCAGTACTTC
TRBV12-3/TRBV12-4	NA	NA	TRBJ1-2	CASSYDVQYGYTF	TGTGCCAGCAGTTACGATGTCCAGTATGGCTACACCTTC
TRBV4-3	few	TRBD1	TRBJ2-4	CASSVGQGNIQYF	TGCGCCAGCAGCGTGGGACAGGGAAACATTCAGTACTTC
TRBV5-1	NA	NA	TRBJ2-7	CASSFQGYEQYF	TGCGCCAGCAGCTTTCAGGGCTACGAGCAGTACTTC
TRBV2	NA	NA	TRBJ2-7	CASSEGGFLDEQYF	TGTGCCAGCAGTGAAGGAGGGTTCCTGGACGAGCAGTACTTC
TRBV5-1	NA	TRBD1	TRBJ2-3	CASREGQGSTDTQYF	TGCGCCAGCAGAGAGGGACAGGGCAGCACAGATACGCAGTATTTT
TRBV4-2	NA	NA	TRBJ1-6	CASSQESTGSSYNSPLHF	TGTGCCAGCAGCCAAGAGTCGACAGGCAGCTCCTATAATTCACCCCTCCACTTT
TRBV29-1	NA	NA	TRBJ1-5	CSVAPGVNQPQHF	TGCAGCGTTGCTCCCGGGGTTAATCAGCCCCAGCATTTT
TRBV2	few	NA	TRBJ1-6	CASRATGYNSPLHF	TGTGCCAGCAGGGCAACAGGGTATAATTCACCCCTCCACTTT
TRBV6-1	NA	NA	TRBJ1-3	CASSEALGGNTIYF	TGTGCCAGCAGTGAAGCGCTCGGTGGAAACACCATATATTTT
TRBV10-3	NA	TRBD1	TRBJ1-1	CAISELNGQGAFF	TGTGCCATCAGTGAGTTGAACGGACAGGGAGCTTTCTTT
TRBV18	few	NA	TRBJ1-1	CASSGKEDTEAFF	TGTGCCAGCTCTGGAAAAGAGGACACTGAAGCTTTCTTT
TRBV5-4	NA	TRBD1	TRBJ2-7	CASSSGQETYEQYF	TGTGCCAGCAGCAGTGGACAGGAGACCTACGAGCAGTACTTC
TRBV28	NA	TRBD1	TRBJ1-2	CASSPGTGQRGYGYTF	TGTGCCAGCAGCCCCGGGACAGGGCAACGGGGCTATGGCTACACCTTC
TRBV4-2	few	TRBD2	TRBJ2-5	CASSQGVTSGGKETQYF	TGTGCCAGCAGCCAAGGCGTAACTAGCGGGGGCAAAGAGACCCAGTACTTC
TRBV2	NA	NA	TRBJ1-2	CASSERGSWDYGYTF	TGTGCCAGCAGTGAGCGGGGGAGTTGGGACTATGGCTACACCTTC
TRBV6-1	NA	NA	TRBJ1-4	CASSEPIGGREATNEKLFF	TGTGCCAGCAGTGAACCAATCGGCGGCAGGGAAGCAACTAATGAAAAACTGTTTTTT
TRBV6-6	NA	NA	TRBJ1-5	CASSYGTVYSNQPQHF	TGTGCCAGCAGTTATGGCACAGTCTATAGCAATCAGCCCCAGCATTTT